These T cell receptor beta chains were read from a single sample in a study of blood T cell repertoires in COVID-19. The method was immunoSEQ multiplex PCR; TCRdb's version includes in-frame clones alone and lacks a portion of them. The sample lists more than 350,000 clones, more than 75% occurring once. The sequenced sample consisted of PBMCs or T cells enriched from blood (not recorded which). These receptors came from a woman aged 50 to 60 who had recovered from COVID-19. Both conserved end residues are part of each CDR3. The D gene is left open where the match is weak. Clone size is stated in some rows and not others, as once, few, many or a class when expanded.

J	size	V	D	CDR3	DNA
TRBJ2-4	-	TRBV30	-	CAWSGLAKNIQYF	TGTGCCTGGAGTGGACTAGCCAAAAACATTCAGTACTTC
TRBJ2-7	once	TRBV18	TRBD2	CASSPDLAGYISYEQYF	TGTGCCAGCTCACCGGATCTAGCGGGGTATATCTCCTACGAGCAGTACTTC
TRBJ1-1	once	TRBV19	TRBD1	CASTPGDRGLSEAFF	TGTGCCAGCACTCCCGGGGACAGGGGGCTCTCTGAAGCTTTCTTT
TRBJ1-1	-	TRBV5-6	-	CASSLGQVLYFAEAFF	TGTGCCAGCAGCTTGGGACAGGTGTTATATTTCGCTGAAGCTTTCTTT
TRBJ2-7	-	TRBV10-3	TRBD1	CAIRGDSGREQYF	TGTGCCATCAGGGGGGACAGCGGCCGGGAGCAGTACTTC
TRBJ1-5	-	TRBV19	TRBD1	CASSIRQGMPQHF	TGTGCCAGTAGTATCAGACAGGGGATGCCCCAGCATTTT
TRBJ1-5	once	TRBV19	-	CASSPGEQPQHF	TGTGCCAGTAGTCCAGGGGAACAGCCCCAGCATTTT
TRBJ1-5	-	TRBV29-1	TRBD1	CSATSGQGVLPQHF	TGCAGCGCCACATCGGGGCAGGGGGTCCTGCCCCAGCATTTT
TRBJ1-5	-	TRBV6-1	TRBD1	CASSGARKTGGGNQPQHF	TGTGCCAGCAGTGGAGCCCGAAAGACAGGGGGCGGCAATCAGCCCCAGCATTTT
TRBJ1-1	-	TRBV28	-	CASRYGQTNTEAFF	TGTGCCAGCAGATACGGACAAACAAACACTGAAGCTTTCTTT
TRBJ1-2	-	TRBV7-2	-	CASSLIGRTVPLYGYTF	TGTGCCAGCAGCTTAATCGGCCGAACAGTACCTCTATATGGCTACACCTTC
TRBJ2-3	-	TRBV5-1	TRBD2	CASTLGTLLGGNTDTQYF	TGCGCCAGCACCCTTGGGACCTTGTTGGGGGGGAACACAGATACGCAGTATTTT
TRBJ1-4	-	TRBV7-9	TRBD1	CASSSQGALREKLFF	TGTGCCAGCAGCTCACAGGGGGCGTTGAGGGAAAAACTGTTTTTT
TRBJ2-2	-	TRBV2	TRBD1	CASSLTGGTGELFF	TGTGCCAGCAGTTTGACAGGGGGTACCGGGGAGCTGTTTTTT
TRBJ1-5	-	TRBV29-1	TRBD1	CSVPGQGNQPQHF	TGCAGCGTTCCGGGACAGGGAAATCAGCCCCAGCATTTT
TRBJ2-6	-	TRBV7-2	-	CASSLTGRMGANVLIF	TGTGCCAGCAGCTTAACAGGGAGAATGGGGGCCAACGTCCTGATTTTC
TRBJ2-1	-	TRBV7-9	TRBD2	CASSLGGISVNEQFF	TGTGCCAGCAGCCTGGGGGGGATTTCTGTCAATGAGCAGTTCTTC
TRBJ1-1	-	TRBV10-3	-	CATAGVADGGEAFF	TGTGCCACAGCCGGAGTCGCGGACGGAGGAGAAGCTTTCTTT
TRBJ2-2	-	TRBV5-1	-	CASSLADYPQANTGELFF	TGCGCCAGCAGCTTGGCAGACTACCCCCAAGCGAACACCGGGGAGCTGTTTTTT
TRBJ1-3	-	TRBV7-9	-	CASSWGVENTIYF	TGTGCCAGCAGCTGGGGAGTGGAAAACACCATATATTTT
TRBJ2-5	-	TRBV2	TRBD1	CASSEADRGGETQYF	TGTGCCAGCAGTGAAGCGGACAGGGGTGGAGAGACCCAGTACTTC
TRBJ2-1	-	TRBV6-4	TRBD1	CASISGQGYNEQFF	TGTGCCAGCATTTCGGGACAGGGCTACAATGAGCAGTTCTTC
TRBJ1-4	-	TRBV9	-	CASSAGGVPEKLFF	TGTGCCAGCAGTGCGGGGGGGGTCCCTGAAAAACTGTTTTTT
TRBJ1-2	-	TRBV10-3	-	CAISATDSRDGYTF	TGTGCCATCAGTGCCACGGACTCGCGCGATGGCTACACCTTC
TRBJ2-7	once	TRBV2	-	CASSEDFSANF	TGTGCCAGCAGTGAAGACTTCTCCGCGAACTTC
TRBJ1-2	-	TRBV19	TRBD1	CASSKSQGARSVGYTF	TGTGCCAGTAGTAAATCACAGGGGGCGCGCTCTGTTGGCTACACCTTC
TRBJ1-3	-	TRBV3-1/TRBV3-2	-	CASSLQGPGNTIYF	TGTGCCAGCAGCCTGCAGGGGCCCGGAAACACCATATATTTT
TRBJ1-4	-	TRBV6-2/TRBV6-3	TRBD1	CASSFRQGISEKLFF	TGTGCCAGCAGTTTTCGACAGGGGATCTCGGAAAAACTGTTTTTT
TRBJ2-7	once	TRBV25-1	-	CASSDTAKSYEQYF	TGTGCCAGCAGCGACACTGCGAAATCCTACGAGCAGTACTTC
TRBJ2-3	-	TRBV2	-	CASRIRSGVDTQYF	TGTGCCAGCAGGATCCGGAGCGGTGTGGATACGCAGTATTTT
TRBJ2-1	once	TRBV2	-	CASSEALRGTSYNEQFF	TGTGCCAGCAGTGAAGCGCTTCGGGGGACCTCCTACAATGAGCAGTTCTTC
TRBJ2-7	-	TRBV5-5	-	CASSQDLSEQYF	TGTGCCAGCAGCCAGGACTTATCCGAGCAGTACTTC